This T cell receptor beta chain stems from a study of T-cell reconstitution after alpha-beta-depleted transplantation in children. Unique molecular identifiers featured in how the TCRbeta library was prepared. In TCRdb, the PCR reads were re-called with MiXCR into one record per CDR3 protein. This sample has some 640,000 distinct CDR3 sequences, with about 15% found just once. The table lists this clonotype with many counts. Germline V gene lookup returns CDR1 LNHNV and CDR2 YYDKDF (reference sequence). This CDR3 spans 15 amino acids. Trimming took off 4 bases at V and 1 base at J, with 11 bases between the two ends.

The chain recombines TRBV15 with TRBJ1-5, with D perhaps TRBD1 (6 bases). The receptor was derived from a human donor who donated a stem cell graft to a child with acute myeloid leukemia. Material: PBMCs from the stem cell graft donor, obtained from the stem cell graft. For the CDR3, the DNA is TGTGCCACCAGCAACGAGGGGGGGAGCAATCAGCCCCAGCATTTT. Translating it yields CATSNEGGSNQPQHF.